These T cell receptor beta chains were read from a single sample in a study of cytomegalovirus exposure and HLA in healthy donors. Generated by immunoSEQ multiplex PCR, the TCRdb table keeps only in-frame clones and is missing some. The table lists roughly 170,000 clones, around 80% of them singletons. The sequencing input was PBMCs. The source is a woman aged 18-29 years in good health and CMV-seronegative. The CDR3 runs from the conserved cysteine through the conserved F or W. D genes are given only for firm matches. Only part of the rows carry a size: once, few, many, or a class if the clone is expanded.

TRBV6-5	TRBJ2-1	TRBD2	.	TGTGCCAGCAGTTCCCTCACTAGCGGGGACTACAATGAGCAGTTCTTC	CASSSLTSGDYNEQFF
TRBV18	TRBJ1-4	.	.	TGTGCCAGCTCACCGGAGGGCTCGGATGAAAAACTGTTTTTT	CASSPEGSDEKLFF
TRBV19	TRBJ2-7	.	.	TGTGCCAGTAGTCAGGCAGGGGATAGCTACGAGCAGTACTTC	CASSQAGDSYEQYF
TRBV7-9	TRBJ1-4	TRBD1	.	TGTGCCAGCAGCTCCCCGCTGGACAGGGTAGGGGAAAAACTGTTTTTT	CASSSPLDRVGEKLFF
TRBV29-1	TRBJ2-3	.	.	TGCAGCGTTGACTACTCGTTTAGCACAGATACGCAGTATTTT	CSVDYSFSTDTQYF
TRBV4-1	TRBJ2-7	.	.	TGCGCCAGCAGCCAAGATCGACTTGGGGAGCAGTACTTC	CASSQDRLGEQYF
TRBV11-3	TRBJ1-2	TRBD1	.	TGTGCCAGCAGCACCTCAGGGGGATCAGGCTACACCTTC	CASSTSGGSGYTF
TRBV27	TRBJ2-1	.	.	TGTGCCAGCACTCCCGGTCCGGGGGAGGCTCTCAATGAGCAGTTCTTC	CASTPGPGEALNEQFF
TRBV4-2	TRBJ2-7	.	.	TGTGCCAGCAGCCAAGATTCGTCTAGGAGCTCCTACGAGCAGTACTTC	CASSQDSSRSSYEQYF
TRBV9	TRBJ1-4	.	.	TGTGCCAGCAGCACCCTAGGGGGGGCGAAAGAAAAACTGTTTTTT	CASSTLGGAKEKLFF
TRBV27	TRBJ1-6	.	.	TGTGCCAGCAGTTTATCCACAGTGCCTGCACCCGATAATTCACCCCTCCACTTT	CASSLSTVPAPDNSPLHF
TRBV5-6	TRBJ2-7	.	.	TGTGCCAGCAGCTTGGTGCCAGGCGAGCAGTACTTC	CASSLVPGEQYF
TRBV11-3	TRBJ2-4	TRBD1	.	TGTGCCAGCAGCTTGACAGGGTTGGCCAAAAACATTCAGTACTTC	CASSLTGLAKNIQYF
TRBV25-1	TRBJ2-1	TRBD2	few	TGTGCCAGCAGTAGGACTAGCGGGAGTTTCAATGAGCAGTTCTTC	CASSRTSGSFNEQFF